This T cell receptor beta chain was sequenced during a study of CD8+ T cells in alopecia areata. Points on this clone: Its antigen is currently unknown.

CDR1 is SGDLS, CDR2 YYNGEE, per germline. Trimming took 2 bases from V and 3 from J, leaving 11 bases between them. CDR3 size: 14 residues. Notes on the study in general: Scalp sequencing also captures normal skin's resident alphabeta T cells. Alopecia totalis/universalis scalp especially showed more expanded CD8+ clones than normal scalp.

cDNA reverse transcribed from extracted RNA served as the sequencing template. The protocol was immunoSEQ multiplex PCR, while the TCRdb copy is restricted to in-frame clones and leaves out a portion. The sample gives approximately 66,000 clones, approximately 60% of which show up once; 17% is in the top ten. Collected material from alopecia areata patients comprised lesional scalp punch biopsies and peripheral blood. This sample comprised CD8+ T cells sorted from blood, obtained at week 0. The V call is TRBV9, the J call TRBJ1-1, with D tentatively TRBD1 (5 bases). The receptor was derived from a human donor with alopecia areata. This CDR3 reads CASSVGVVDTEAFF. The CDR3 coding sequence is TGTGCCAGCAGCGTGGGGGTTGTGGACACTGAAGCTTTCTTT.